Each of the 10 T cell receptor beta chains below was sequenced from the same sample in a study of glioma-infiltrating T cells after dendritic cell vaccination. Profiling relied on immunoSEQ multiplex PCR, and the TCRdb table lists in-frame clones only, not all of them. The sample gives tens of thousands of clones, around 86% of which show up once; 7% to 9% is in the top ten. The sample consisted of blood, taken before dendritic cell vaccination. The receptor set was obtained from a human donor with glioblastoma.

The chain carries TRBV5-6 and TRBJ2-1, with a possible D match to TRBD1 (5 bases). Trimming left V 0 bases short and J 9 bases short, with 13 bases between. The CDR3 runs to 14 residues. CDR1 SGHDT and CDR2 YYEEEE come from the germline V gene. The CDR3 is CASSLGRVSTEQFF. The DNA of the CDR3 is TGTGCCAGCAGCTTGGGCAGGGTATCAACTGAGCAGTTCTTC.

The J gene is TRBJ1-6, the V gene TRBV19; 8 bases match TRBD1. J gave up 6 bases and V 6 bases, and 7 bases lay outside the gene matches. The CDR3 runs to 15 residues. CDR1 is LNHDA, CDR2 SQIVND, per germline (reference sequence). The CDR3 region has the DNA TGTGCCAGTAGCAAGGGCGACAGGGGTAATTCACCCCTCCACTTT. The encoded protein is CASSKGDRGNSPLHF.

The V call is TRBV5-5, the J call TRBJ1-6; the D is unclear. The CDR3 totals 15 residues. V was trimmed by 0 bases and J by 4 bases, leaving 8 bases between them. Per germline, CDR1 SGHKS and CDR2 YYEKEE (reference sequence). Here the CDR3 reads CASSLERTYNSPLHF. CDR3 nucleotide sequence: TGTGCCAGCAGCTTGGAACGGACTTATAATTCACCCCTCCACTTT.

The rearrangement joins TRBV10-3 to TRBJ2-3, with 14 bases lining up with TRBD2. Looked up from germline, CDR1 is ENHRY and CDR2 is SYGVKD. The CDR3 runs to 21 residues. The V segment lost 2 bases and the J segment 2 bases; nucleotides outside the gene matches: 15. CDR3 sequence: CAISEPQGLAGAVSYTDTQYF. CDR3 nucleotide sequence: TGTGCCATCAGTGAGCCCCAGGGACTAGCGGGGGCCGTTTCATACACAGATACGCAGTATTTT.

This chain's CDR3 is CSVVLSSENTGELFF. The CDR3 bases are TGCAGCGTTGTACTCTCCTCCGAAAACACCGGGGAGCTGTTTTTT. The rearrangement links TRBV29-1 to TRBJ2-2; D uncertain. Trimming cost V 4 bases and J 2 bases, with 14 bases left between them. CDR1 and CDR2 from the germline V gene are SQVTM and ANQGSEA. The CDR3 has 15 amino acids.

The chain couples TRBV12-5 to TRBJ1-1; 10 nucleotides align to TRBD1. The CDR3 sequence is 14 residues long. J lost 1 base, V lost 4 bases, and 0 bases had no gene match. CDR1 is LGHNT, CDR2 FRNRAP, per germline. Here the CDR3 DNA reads TGTGCTAGTGGTTGGGACAGGGGGAACACTGAAGCTTTCTTT. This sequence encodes CASGWDRGNTEAFF.

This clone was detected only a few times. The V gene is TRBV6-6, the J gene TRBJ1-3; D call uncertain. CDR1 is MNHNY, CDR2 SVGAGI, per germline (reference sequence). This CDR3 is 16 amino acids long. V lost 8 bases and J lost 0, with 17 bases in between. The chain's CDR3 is CASRWGDLSSGNTIYF. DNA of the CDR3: TGTGCCAGCCGTTGGGGAGATCTTAGCTCTGGAAACACCATATATTTT.

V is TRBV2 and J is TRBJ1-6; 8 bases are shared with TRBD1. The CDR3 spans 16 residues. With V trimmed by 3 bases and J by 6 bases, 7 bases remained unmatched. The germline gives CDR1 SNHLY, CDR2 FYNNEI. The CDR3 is CASSEMSGGFNSPLHF. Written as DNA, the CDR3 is TGTGCCAGCAGTGAGATGTCAGGGGGCTTTAATTCACCCCTCCACTTT. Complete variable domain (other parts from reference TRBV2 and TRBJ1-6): EPEVTQTPSHQVTQMGQEVILRCVPISNHLYFYWYRQILGQKVEFLVSFYNNEISEKSEIFDDQFSVERPDGSNFTLKIRSTKLEDSAMYFCASSEMSGGFNSPLHFGNGTRLTVT.

The CDR3 DNA reads as TGCGCCAGCAGTCCGCTAGCGGGGGGCCGAGACACCGGGGAGCTGTTTTTT. Protein: CASSPLAGGRDTGELFF. The genes are TRBV5-1 and TRBJ2-2, with 11 nucleotides matching TRBD2. J lost 3 bases, V lost 5 bases, and 9 bases had no gene match. There are 17 residues in the CDR3. CDR1 is SGHRS and CDR2 is YFSETQ in the germline V gene.

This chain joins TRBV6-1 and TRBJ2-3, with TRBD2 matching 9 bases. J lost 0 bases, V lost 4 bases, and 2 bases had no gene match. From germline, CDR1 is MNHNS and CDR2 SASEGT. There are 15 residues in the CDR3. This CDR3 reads CASSALAGSTDTQYF. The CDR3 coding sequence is TGTGCCAGCAGTGCTCTAGCGGGGAGCACAGATACGCAGTATTTT.